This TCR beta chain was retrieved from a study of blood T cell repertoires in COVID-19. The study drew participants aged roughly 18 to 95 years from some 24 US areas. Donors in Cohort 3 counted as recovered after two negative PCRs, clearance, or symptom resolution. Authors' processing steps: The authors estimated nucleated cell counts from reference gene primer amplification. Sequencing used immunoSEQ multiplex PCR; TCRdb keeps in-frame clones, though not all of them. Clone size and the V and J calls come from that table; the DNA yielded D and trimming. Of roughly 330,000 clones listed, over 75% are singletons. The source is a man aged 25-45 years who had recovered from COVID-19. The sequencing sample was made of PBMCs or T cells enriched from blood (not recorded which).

CDR3 sequence reads: CASSQDARQANYGYTF. Here the CDR3 DNA reads TGCGCCAGCAGCCAAGACGCCCGACAGGCCAACTATGGCTACACCTTC. The gene calls are TRBV4-1 and TRBJ1-2; tentative D call: TRBD1 (6 bases). Between the trimmed V and J ends, which lost 0 bases and 2 bases, there was a span of 13 bases. The length of the CDR3 is 16 residues. Germline lookup yields CDR1 MGHRA and CDR2 YSYEKL.